These 22 T cell receptor beta chains were sequenced from one sample in a study of regulatory T cells in long-lasting Graves disease. Relying on iRepertoire HTBI primers and Arm-PCR of CDR3 regions, the team built TCR beta libraries. From the multiplex PCR reads, TCRdb called clonotypes with MiXCR, one entry per CDR3 protein. This table has 310,000 or so distinct CDR3 sequences, about 19% appearing once. As to time point: persistent/refractory GD, antithyroid drugs over 5 years with positive TRAb. There was RNA extracted from PBMCs, and the TCR library was made from it. The input for sequencing was peripheral blood mononuclear cells (PBMCs), taken when the disease was refractory, from a patient treated with antithyroid drugs. These receptors were obtained from a female donor with Graves disease.

This chain links TRBV3-1 with TRBJ2-4; TRBD1 matches 11 bases. This CDR3 has 17 amino acids. V was clipped by 2 bases and J by 2 bases; unmatched bases: 5. The germline V gene encodes CDR1 LGHDT and CDR2 YNNKEL (reference sequence). CDR3 amino acids: CASSQPGQGDSKNIQYF. The CDR3 nucleotides are TGTGCCAGCAGCCAACCGGGACAGGGGGATTCCAAAAACATTCAGTACTTC.

The genes are TRBV7-9 and TRBJ2-7; the match to TRBD2 covers 10 bases. Trimming removed 3 bases from V and 6 bases from J; junction bases left unmatched: 20. The CDR3 consists of 19 residues. Germline CDR1 SEHNR, CDR2 FQNEAQ (reference sequence). The CDR3 loop is CASSLAARRGEASGSEQYF. Here the CDR3 DNA reads TGTGCCAGCAGCTTGGCCGCTCGGCGGGGGGAGGCTAGCGGGAGCGAGCAGTACTTC. Supplemented by reference TRBV7-9 and TRBJ2-7, the full variable domain reads DTGVSQNPRHKITKRGQNVTFRCDPISEHNRLYWYRQTLGQGPEFLTYFQNEAQLEKSRLLSDRFSAERPKGSFSTLEIQRTEQGDSAMYLCASSLAARRGEASGSEQYFGPGTRLTVT.

This clonotype has a handful of counts. The chain carries TRBV19 and TRBJ2-7, with 9 bases that match TRBD1. Germline assignment: CDR1 LNHDA and CDR2 SQIVND (reference sequence). The junction had 9 bases not matched to a gene; V was cut back by 6 bases and J by 3 bases. The CDR3 contains 15 residues. The CDR3 sequence is CASSKSGTGFYEQYF. CDR3 DNA sequence: TGTGCCAGTAGCAAGTCCGGGACAGGGTTCTACGAGCAGTACTTC.

Remarks on this clonotype: A much larger clone lies a single base off, so this may be a read error. The rearrangement links TRBV13 to TRBJ2-7; possibly TRBD1 for D (5 bases). This CDR3 spans 14 amino acids. Germline assignment: CDR1 PRHDT and CDR2 FYEKMQ (reference sequence). CDR3 in DNA: TGTGCCAGCAGCCTAGGGGCCAGGGACTACGAGCAGTACTTC. Its protein product is CASSLGARDYEQYF.

There are a few counts of this clonotype. This sequence joins TRBV25-1 and TRBJ1-3, with TRBD1 as a possible D gene (5 bases). Trimming left V 0 bases short and J 4 bases short, with 19 bases between. CDR1 and CDR2 from the germline V gene are MGHDK and SYGVNS. The CDR3 is made up of 18 amino acids. The CDR3 protein is CASSEYEGRHKRGNTIYF. The CDR3, as DNA: TGTGCCAGCAGTGAATATGAGGGACGACATAAGAGAGGAAACACCATATATTTT.

This clonotype was found a few times. The V and J genes are TRBV18 and TRBJ2-7; maybe TRBD1 (5 bases). V lost 3 bases and J 5 bases, leaving 20 bases between the germline ends. The CDR3 has 16 residues. The germline CDR1 and CDR2 sequences are KGHSH and LQKENI. CDR3 sequence: CASSPVGPTSGHEQYF. The DNA for the CDR3 is TGTGCCAGCTCACCGGTCGGGCCCACATCAGGGCACGAGCAGTACTTC.

This chain connects TRBV6-1 to TRBJ1-3; 8 bases map to TRBD1. V gave up 7 bases and J gave up 5 bases; unmatched junction bases: 10. The CDR3 has 15 residues. Per germline, CDR1 MNHNS and CDR2 SASEGT. Here the CDR3 reads CASNTGTGFRNTIYF. CDR3 nucleotides: TGTGCCAGCAATACCGGGACAGGCTTTCGAAACACCATATATTTT.

This clonotype has more than one count but fewer than ten. CDR3 in amino acids: CASSLGTGGLRQPQHF. DNA of the CDR3: TGTGCCAGCAGCTTAGGCACAGGGGGTCTCAGGCAGCCCCAGCATTTT. The chain joins TRBV7-8 to TRBJ1-5, with 8 bases aligning to TRBD1. This CDR3 has 16 residues. Trimming cost V 1 base and J 7 bases; bases outside gene matches: 9. The germline V gene has CDR1 SGHVS and CDR2 FQNEAQ.

This clonotype was counted many times. The V call is TRBV7-2, the J call TRBJ1-1, with D hard to call. Germline V gene sequence: CDR1 SGHTA, CDR2 FQGNSA. Trimming removed 2 bases from V and 1 base from J, with 8 bases in between. CDR3 size: 14 residues. The chain's CDR3 is CASSLSGTNTEAFF. CDR3 DNA sequence: TGTGCCAGCAGCTTATCCGGCACGAACACTGAAGCTTTCTTT.

About this clonotype itself: A read error may explain this, as a much larger clone is one base away. The chain carries TRBV2 and TRBJ2-7; D is uncertain. V dropped 5 bases and J dropped 12 bases, with 14 bases sitting between them. This CDR3 comprises 11 residues. In germline, CDR1 is SNHLY, CDR2 FYNNEI. The CDR3 protein is CASSSFMNWYF. CDR3 coding DNA: TGTGCCAGCAGTTCGTTTATGAATTGGTACTTC. The variable domain in full, completed from reference TRBV2 and TRBJ2-7, reads EPEVTQTPSHQVTQMGQEVILRCVPISNHLYFYWYRQILGQKVEFLVSFYNNEISEKSEIFDDQFSVERPDGSNFTLKIRSTKLEDSAMYFCASSSFMNWYFGPGTRLTVT.

This clonotype was seen a few times. This chain joins TRBV18 and TRBJ2-2, with 9 nucleotides matching TRBD1. In germline, CDR1 is KGHSH, CDR2 LQKENI. The V gene end was trimmed by 6 bases and the J gene end by 5 bases; junction bases not matched to a gene: 7. CDR3 length: 15 residues. This chain's CDR3 is CASSLGQGRTGELFF. The CDR3 DNA sequence: TGTGCCAGCTCGCTGGGACAGGGAAGAACCGGGGAGCTGTTTTTT.

The V and J genes are TRBV29-1 and TRBJ2-7, with 7 bases matching TRBD1. After removal of 4 bases from V and 6 bases from J, the junction contained 9 bases not matched to a gene. The germline gives CDR1 SQVTM, CDR2 ANQGSEA. This CDR3 spans 13 amino acids. The DNA of the CDR3 is TGCAGCGTTGGGGAGACAGGGCGGGCCGAGCAGTACTTC. Amino acid sequence: CSVGETGRAEQYF.

The chain links TRBV19 to TRBJ2-7; 7 bases map to TRBD2. The CDR3 has 15 amino acids. Germline CDR1 and CDR2: LNHDA and SQIVND (reference sequence). With V trimmed by 3 bases and J by 1 base, 6 bases remained unmatched. This CDR3 reads CASSMWASGSYEQYF. In DNA form, the CDR3 reads TGTGCCAGTAGTATGTGGGCTAGCGGATCCTACGAGCAGTACTTC.

A word on this clonotype: A read error is possible here, since a much larger clone lies one base away. The chain couples TRBV6-2 or TRBV6-3 to TRBJ1-5; 8 positions agree with TRBD1. Per germline, CDR1 MNHEY and CDR2 SVGEGT. This CDR3 has 17 amino acids. V trimming: 2 bases; J trimming: 5 bases; junction bases outside the gene matches: 11. CDR3 residues: CASSYRADPGGDQPQHF. The CDR3 DNA reads TGTGCCAGCAGTTACAGGGCCGATCCAGGGGGCGATCAGCCCCAGCATTTT.

This clonotype has only a few counts. This chain connects TRBV4-3 to TRBJ1-2; TRBD1 matches 9 bases. Trimming removed 3 bases from V and 4 bases from J; junction bases left unmatched: 6. In germline, CDR1 is LGHNA, CDR2 YSLEER. The length of the CDR3 is 15 residues. The CDR3 coding sequence is TGCGCCAGCAGCCAGGCGGACAGGGGAGGCTATGGCTACACCTTC. It codes for CASSQADRGGYGYTF.

For this clonotype: It may be a read error: a sequence one base away is much more abundant. The rearrangement uses TRBV20-1 and TRBJ2-5, with D hard to call. The V end was cut by 0 bases, the J end by 3 bases, with 8 bases between. There are 13 residues in the CDR3. Germline CDR1 reads DFQATT; CDR2 reads SNEGSKA (reference sequence). The CDR3 sequence is CSARDPTKETQYF. In DNA, the CDR3 is TGCAGTGCTAGAGACCCGACGAAAGAGACCCAGTACTTC.

This clonotype was recorded at least ten times. This rearrangement joins TRBV29-1 to TRBJ2-7; the D call may be TRBD1 or TRBD2 (5 bases each). Germline loops: CDR1 SQVTM, CDR2 ANQGSEA. The CDR3 contains 12 residues. Trimming pared 4 bases from V and 2 bases from J, leaving 9 bases between. CDR3 DNA: TGCAGCGTTGGAGAGGGACCCTACGAGCAGTACTTC. Amino acids: CSVGEGPYEQYF.

Comments on this clonotype: Just one base apart from a much larger clone, this may be a read error. This chain connects TRBV27 to TRBJ1-1, with D unclear. CDR1 MNHEY and CDR2 SMNVEV come from the germline V gene (reference sequence). This CDR3 contains 17 residues. V was shortened by 1 base and J by 0 bases, with 15 bases between the two germline ends. The CDR3 DNA reads as TGTGCCAGCAGTTTATATGGAGCAGGCCCAATGAACACTGAAGCTTTCTTT. Translation: CASSLYGAGPMNTEAFF.

This chain joins TRBV12-3 or TRBV12-4 and TRBJ1-1; no reliable D call. The CDR3 spans 13 residues. Between the trimmed V and J ends, which lost 6 bases and 0 bases, there was a span of 8 bases. The CDR3 DNA sequence: TGTGCCAGCAGCCGTGTTCTGAACACTGAAGCTTTCTTT. It codes for CASSRVLNTEAFF.

This clonotype showed up just a few times. V and J are TRBV4-1 and TRBJ1-5; D ambiguous. Per the germline V gene, CDR1 is MGHRA and CDR2 is YSYEKL. There are 16 residues in the CDR3. V was trimmed by 4 bases and J by 0 bases, leaving 13 bases between them. CDR3 coding DNA: TGCGCCAGCAGCCGCGGGAGGTGGGGTAGCAATCAGCCCCAGCATTTT. As protein: CASSRGRWGSNQPQHF.

The sample holds many counts of this clonotype. The CDR3 protein is CASSYSGGRRDSPLHF. CDR3 DNA sequence: TGTGCCAGCAGTTACTCCGGGGGACGACGAGATTCACCCCTCCACTTT. V usage is TRBV6-5 and J usage is TRBJ1-6, with D possibly matching TRBD1 (5 bases). V was cut by 0 bases and J by 8 bases, with 14 bases left in between. CDR3 size: 16 residues. CDR1 and CDR2 from the germline V gene are MNHEY and SVGAGI.

The V and J genes are TRBV10-2 and TRBJ1-5; D call uncertain. This CDR3 is built from 14 residues. CDR1 and CDR2 (germline): WSHSY, SAAADI. V was pared by 6 bases and J by 0 bases, with 9 bases between. CDR3 region: CASSESNSNQPQHF. The CDR3 nucleotides are TGCGCCAGCAGCGAGAGTAATAGCAATCAGCCCCAGCATTTT.